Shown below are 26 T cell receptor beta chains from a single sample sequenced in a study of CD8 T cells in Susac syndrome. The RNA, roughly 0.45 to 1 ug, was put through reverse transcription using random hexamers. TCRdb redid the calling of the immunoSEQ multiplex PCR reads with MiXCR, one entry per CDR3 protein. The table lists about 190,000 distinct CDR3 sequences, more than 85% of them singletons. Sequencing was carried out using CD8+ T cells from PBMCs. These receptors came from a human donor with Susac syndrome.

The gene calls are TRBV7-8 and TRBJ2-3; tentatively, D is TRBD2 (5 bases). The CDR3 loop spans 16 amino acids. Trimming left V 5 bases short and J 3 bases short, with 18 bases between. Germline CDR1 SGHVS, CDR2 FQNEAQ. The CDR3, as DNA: TGTGCCAGCAGCGACCTAGGATCGGGGAAGACAGATACGCAGTATTTT. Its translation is CASSDLGSGKTDTQYF.

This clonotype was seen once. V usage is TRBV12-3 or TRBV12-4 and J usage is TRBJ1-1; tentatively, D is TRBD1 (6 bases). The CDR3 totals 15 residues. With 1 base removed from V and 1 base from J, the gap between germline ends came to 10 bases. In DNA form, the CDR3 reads TGTGCCAGCAGTTTAGTCGACAGGTGGAACACTGAAGCTTTCTTT. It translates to CASSLVDRWNTEAFF.

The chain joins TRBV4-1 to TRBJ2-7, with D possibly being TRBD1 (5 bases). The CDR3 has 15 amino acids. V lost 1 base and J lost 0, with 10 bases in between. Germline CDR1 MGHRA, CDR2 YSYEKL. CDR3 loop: CASSQGYDSSYEQYF. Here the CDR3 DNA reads TGCGCCAGCAGCCAAGGGTATGACAGCTCCTACGAGCAGTACTTC.

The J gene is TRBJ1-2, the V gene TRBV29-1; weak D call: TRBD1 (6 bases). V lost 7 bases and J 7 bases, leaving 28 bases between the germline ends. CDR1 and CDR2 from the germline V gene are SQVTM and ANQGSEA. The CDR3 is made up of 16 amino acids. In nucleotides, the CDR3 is TGCAGCGCCCGTGGGGCAGGGGCCCAAGGTGTTGGTGGCTACACCTTC. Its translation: CSARGAGAQGVGGYTF.

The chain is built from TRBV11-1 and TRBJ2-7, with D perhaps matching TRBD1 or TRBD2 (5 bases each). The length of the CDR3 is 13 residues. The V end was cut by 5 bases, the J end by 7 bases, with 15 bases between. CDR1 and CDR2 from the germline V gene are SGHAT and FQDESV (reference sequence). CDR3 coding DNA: TGTGCCAGCAGCCAGACAGCCACGGGAGAGCAGTACTTC. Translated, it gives CASSQTATGEQYF.

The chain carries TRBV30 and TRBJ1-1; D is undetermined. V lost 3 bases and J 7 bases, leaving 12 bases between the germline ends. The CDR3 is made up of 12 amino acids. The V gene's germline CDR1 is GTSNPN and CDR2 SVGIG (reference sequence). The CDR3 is CAWRFPLGEAFF. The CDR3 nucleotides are TGTGCCTGGAGATTCCCGCTTGGTGAAGCTTTCTTT.

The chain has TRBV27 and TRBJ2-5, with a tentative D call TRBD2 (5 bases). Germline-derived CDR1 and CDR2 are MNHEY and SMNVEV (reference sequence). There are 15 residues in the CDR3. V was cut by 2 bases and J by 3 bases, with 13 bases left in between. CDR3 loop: CASSLAEGPKETQYF. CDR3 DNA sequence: TGTGCCAGCAGTTTAGCTGAGGGTCCGAAAGAGACCCAGTACTTC.

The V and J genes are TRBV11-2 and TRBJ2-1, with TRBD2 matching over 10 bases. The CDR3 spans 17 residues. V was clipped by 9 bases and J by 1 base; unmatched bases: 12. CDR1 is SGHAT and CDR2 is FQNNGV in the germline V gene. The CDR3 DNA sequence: TGTGCCAGTGGAGGTAGCGGGGGGCCACGATCCTACAATGAGCAGTTCTTC. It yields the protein CASGGSGGPRSYNEQFF. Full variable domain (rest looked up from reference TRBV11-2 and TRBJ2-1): EAGVAQSPRYKIIEKRQSVAFWCNPISGHATLYWYQQILGQGPKLLIQFQNNGVVDDSQLPKDRFSAERLKGVDSTLKIQPAKLEDSAVYLCASGGSGGPRSYNEQFFGPGTRLTVL.

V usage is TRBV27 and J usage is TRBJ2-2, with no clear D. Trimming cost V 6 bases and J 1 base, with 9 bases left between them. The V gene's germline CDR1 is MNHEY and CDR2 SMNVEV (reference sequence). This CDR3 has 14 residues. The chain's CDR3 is CASSPNENTGELFF. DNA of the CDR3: TGTGCCAGCAGCCCTAACGAGAACACCGGGGAGCTGTTTTTT.

CDR3: CAITDPGLAGAWQETQYF. CDR3 sequence (DNA): TGTGCCATCACCGACCCAGGACTAGCGGGAGCGTGGCAAGAGACCCAGTACTTC. The chain employs TRBV10-3 and TRBJ2-5; 13 positions match TRBD2. This CDR3 is 18 amino acids long. Germline CDR1 is ENHRY and CDR2 is SYGVKD. Trimming took 7 bases from V and 2 from J; bases not matched to a gene: 13.

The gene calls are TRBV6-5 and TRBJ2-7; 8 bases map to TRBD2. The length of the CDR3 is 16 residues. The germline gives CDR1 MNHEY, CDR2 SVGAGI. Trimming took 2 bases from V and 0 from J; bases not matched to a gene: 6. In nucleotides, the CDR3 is TGTGCCAGCAGTTACACCGCTAGCGGGCCCTCCTACGAGCAGTACTTC. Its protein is CASSYTASGPSYEQYF.

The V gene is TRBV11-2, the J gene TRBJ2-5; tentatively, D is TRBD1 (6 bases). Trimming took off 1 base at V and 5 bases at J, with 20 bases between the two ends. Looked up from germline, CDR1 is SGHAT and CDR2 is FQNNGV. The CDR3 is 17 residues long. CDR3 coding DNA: TGTGCCAGCAGCTTAGTGCCGAACTTACAGGGACGCGAGACCCAGTACTTC. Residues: CASSLVPNLQGRETQYF.

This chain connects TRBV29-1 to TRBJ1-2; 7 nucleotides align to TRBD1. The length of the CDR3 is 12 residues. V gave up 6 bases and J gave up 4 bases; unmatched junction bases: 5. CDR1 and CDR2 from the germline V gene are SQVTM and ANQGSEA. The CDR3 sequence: CSVRDRTYGYTF. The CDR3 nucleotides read TGCAGCGTGCGGGACAGAACCTATGGCTACACCTTC. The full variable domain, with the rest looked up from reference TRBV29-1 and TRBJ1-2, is SAVISQKPSRDICQRGTSLTIQCQVDSQVTMMFWYRQQPGQSLTLIATANQGSEATYESGFVIDKFPISRPNLTFSTLTVSNMSPEDSSIYLCSVRDRTYGYTFGSGTRLTVV.

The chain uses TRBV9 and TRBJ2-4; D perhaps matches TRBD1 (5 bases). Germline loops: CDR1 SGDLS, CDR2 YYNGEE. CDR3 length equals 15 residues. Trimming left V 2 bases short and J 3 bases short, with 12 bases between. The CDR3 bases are TGTGCCAGCAGCGTTACAGGAGAATTCAAAAACATTCAGTACTTC. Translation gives CASSVTGEFKNIQYF.

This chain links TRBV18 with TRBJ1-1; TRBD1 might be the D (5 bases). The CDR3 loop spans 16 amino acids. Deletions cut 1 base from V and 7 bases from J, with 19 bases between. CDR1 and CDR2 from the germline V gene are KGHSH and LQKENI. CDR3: CASSPLSLVRAVEAFF. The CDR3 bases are TGTGCCAGCTCACCACTCTCCCTCGTCAGGGCAGTTGAAGCTTTCTTT.

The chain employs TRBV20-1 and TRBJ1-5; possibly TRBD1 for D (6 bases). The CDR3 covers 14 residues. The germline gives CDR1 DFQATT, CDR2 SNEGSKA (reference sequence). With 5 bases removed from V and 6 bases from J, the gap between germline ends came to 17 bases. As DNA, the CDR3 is TGCAGTGCTCAACCGGGGGCCGGCAGTCAGCCCCAGCATTTT. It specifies CSAQPGAGSQPQHF.

This CDR3 is CASSLDRVGVTEAFF. In DNA form, the CDR3 reads TGCGCCAGCAGCTTGGACAGGGTAGGAGTCACTGAAGCTTTCTTT. The chain joins TRBV5-1 to TRBJ1-1, with D perhaps matching TRBD1 (6 bases). V lost 0 bases to trimming and J lost 4 bases, with 13 bases between them. Germline CDR1 reads SGHRS; CDR2 reads YFSETQ. The CDR3 contains 15 residues.

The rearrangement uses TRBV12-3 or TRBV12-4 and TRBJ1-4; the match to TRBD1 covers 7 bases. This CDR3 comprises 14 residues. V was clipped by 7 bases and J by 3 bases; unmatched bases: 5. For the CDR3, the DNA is TGTGCCAGCACCGAGGGGGCGGCTAATGAAAAACTGTTTTTT. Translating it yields CASTEGAANEKLFF.

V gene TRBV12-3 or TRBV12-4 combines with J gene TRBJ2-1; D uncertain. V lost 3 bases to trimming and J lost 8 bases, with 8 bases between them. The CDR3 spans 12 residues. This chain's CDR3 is CASSLIRDEQFF. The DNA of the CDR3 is TGTGCCAGCAGTTTGATTAGAGATGAGCAGTTCTTC.

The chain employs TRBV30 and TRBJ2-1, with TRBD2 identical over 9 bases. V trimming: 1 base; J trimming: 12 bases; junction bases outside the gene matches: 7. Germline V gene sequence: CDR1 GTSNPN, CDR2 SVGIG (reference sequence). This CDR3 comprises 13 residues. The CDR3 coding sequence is TGTGCCTGGAGTGATTTGGCGGGGGGGCCGCAGTTCTTC. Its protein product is CAWSDLAGGPQFF.

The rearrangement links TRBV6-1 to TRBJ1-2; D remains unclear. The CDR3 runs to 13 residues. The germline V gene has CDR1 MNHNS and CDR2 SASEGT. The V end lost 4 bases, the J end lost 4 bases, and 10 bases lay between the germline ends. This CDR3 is CASSGTTAYGYTF. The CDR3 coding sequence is TGTGCCAGCAGTGGGACGACCGCCTATGGCTACACCTTC.

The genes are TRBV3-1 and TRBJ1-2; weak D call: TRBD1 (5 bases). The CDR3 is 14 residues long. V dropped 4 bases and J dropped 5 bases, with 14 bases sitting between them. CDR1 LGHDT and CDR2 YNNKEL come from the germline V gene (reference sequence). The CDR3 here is CASSPGRNSYGYTF. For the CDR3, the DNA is TGTGCCAGCAGCCCGGGACGGAATTCTTATGGCTACACCTTC. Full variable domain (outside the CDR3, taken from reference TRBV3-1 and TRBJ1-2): DTAVSQTPKYLVTQMGNDKSIKCEQNLGHDTMYWYKQDSKKFLKIMFSYNNKELIINETVPNRFSPKSPDKAHLNLHINSLELGDSAVYFCASSPGRNSYGYTFGSGTRLTVV.

CDR3 amino acids: CASSAPYGTDIYNEQFF. Here the CDR3 DNA reads TGTGCCAGCAGCGCGCCTTACGGGACAGATATCTACAATGAGCAGTTCTTC. This rearrangement joins TRBV9 to TRBJ2-1, with 7 positions matching TRBD1. The CDR3 runs 17 residues. V lost 3 bases to trimming and J lost 3 bases; unmatched junction nucleotides: 12. Per the germline V gene, CDR1 is SGDLS and CDR2 is YYNGEE.

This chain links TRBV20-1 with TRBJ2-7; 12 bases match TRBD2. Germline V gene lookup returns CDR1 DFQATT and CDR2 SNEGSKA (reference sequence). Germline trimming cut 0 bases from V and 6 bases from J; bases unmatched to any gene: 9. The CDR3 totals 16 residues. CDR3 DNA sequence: TGCAGTGCTAGAGATACCAGGACTAGCGGGATAGCCGAGCAGTACTTC. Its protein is CSARDTRTSGIAEQYF.

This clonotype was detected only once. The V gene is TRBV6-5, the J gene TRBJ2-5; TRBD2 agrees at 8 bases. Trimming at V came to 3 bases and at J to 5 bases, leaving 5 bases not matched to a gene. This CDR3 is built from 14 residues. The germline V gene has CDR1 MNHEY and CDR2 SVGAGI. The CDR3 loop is CASSYTGGRETQYF. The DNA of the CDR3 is TGTGCCAGCAGTTATACGGGGGGGCGGGAGACCCAGTACTTC.

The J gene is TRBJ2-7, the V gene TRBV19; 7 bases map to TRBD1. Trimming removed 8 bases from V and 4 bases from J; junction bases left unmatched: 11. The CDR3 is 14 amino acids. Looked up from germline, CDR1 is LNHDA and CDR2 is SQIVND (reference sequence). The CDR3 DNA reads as TGTGCCAGTTCGTTTCCGGGACAGATTTACGAGCAGTACTTC. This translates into CASSFPGQIYEQYF.